The present T cell receptor (beta chain) was sequenced within a study of PD-1 blockade in mismatch repair-deficient tumors. Study-wide points: After pembrolizumab, tumor-resident clones rose rapidly, then generally contracted before radiologic responses.

TCR sequencing covered three patients who responded to pembrolizumab. To note about this clone: What it recognizes is unknown.

Clones were sequenced by immunoSEQ multiplex PCR, and TCRdb holds only the in-frame ones, with some missing. In the table there are approximately 110,000 clones, about three quarters of which are singletons. This specimen was peripheral blood, taken approximately 14 months after starting pembrolizumab. The clonotype was recovered from an adult with mismatch repair-deficient cancer.

The CDR3 sequence: CASSASTMNTEAFF. The CDR3, as DNA: TGTGCCAGCTCGGCTTCCACTATGAACACTGAAGCTTTCTTT. This chain connects TRBV6-1 to TRBJ1-1; unclear D gene. From germline, CDR1 is MNHNS and CDR2 SASEGT. This CDR3 region has 14 residues. Trimming shortened V by 8 bases and J by 0 bases, and 13 bases separated the two germline ends.